This T cell receptor (beta chain) was captured in a study of chemoradiotherapy in HPV16-positive cancers. Sequencing used immunoSEQ multiplex PCR; TCRdb keeps in-frame clones, though not all of them. Of about 3,300 clones listed, around 70% are singletons. Repeated repertoire sampling spanned the course of chemoradiotherapy. The CDR3 extends over 15 amino acids. The germline CDR1 and CDR2 sequences are MNHNY and SVGAGI (reference sequence). V lost 2 bases, J lost 5 bases, and 15 bases lay in between. Sampling took place from a patient who underwent chemoradiotherapy. This chain connects TRBV6-6 to TRBJ1-2; a weak D match, TRBD1 (5 bases). This TCR was recovered from a human donor with HPV-associated anogenital cancer. The DNA for the CDR3 is TGTGCCAGCAGTTACGATAACAGACCAGGGTATGGCTACACCTTC. Translation gives CASSYDNRPGYGYTF.